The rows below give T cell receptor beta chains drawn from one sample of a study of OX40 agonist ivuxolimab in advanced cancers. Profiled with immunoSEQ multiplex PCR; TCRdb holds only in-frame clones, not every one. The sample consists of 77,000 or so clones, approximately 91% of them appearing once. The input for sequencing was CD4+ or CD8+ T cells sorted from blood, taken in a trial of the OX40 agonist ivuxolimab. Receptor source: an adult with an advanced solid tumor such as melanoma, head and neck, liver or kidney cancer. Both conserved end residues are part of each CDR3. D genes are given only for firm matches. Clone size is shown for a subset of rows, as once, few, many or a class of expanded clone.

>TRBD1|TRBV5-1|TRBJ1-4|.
CASSRDSRNEKLFF
TGCGCCAGCAGCCGGGACAGTCGGAATGAAAAACTGTTTTTT
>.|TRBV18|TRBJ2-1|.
CASSLQESSYNEQFF
TGTGCCAGCTCACTGCAGGAGAGCTCCTACAATGAGCAGTTCTTC
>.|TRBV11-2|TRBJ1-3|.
CASSLEGTLSGNTIYF
TGTGCCAGCAGCTTAGAGGGTACTCTCTCTGGAAACACCATATATTTT
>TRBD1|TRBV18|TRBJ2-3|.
CASSPGQGTDTQYF
TGTGCCAGCTCACCCGGACAGGGCACAGATACGCAGTATTTT
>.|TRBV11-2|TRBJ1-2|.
CASSAGTIGGRGTF
TGTGCCAGCAGCGCCGGGACTATAGGGGGTAGAGGAACCTTC
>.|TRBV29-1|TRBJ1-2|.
CSVGGNYGYTF
TGCAGCGTTGGAGGGAACTATGGCTACACCTTC
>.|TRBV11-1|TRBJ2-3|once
CASSLWASPRTDTQYF
TGTGCCAGCAGCTTATGGGCTAGTCCACGCACAGATACGCAGTATTTT
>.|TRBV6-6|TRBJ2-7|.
CASSNSGRGHEQYF
TGTGCCAGCAGTAACTCGGGCAGGGGCCACGAGCAGTACTTC
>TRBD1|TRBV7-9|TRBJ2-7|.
CASSRDRDEQYF
TGTGCCAGCAGCCGAGACAGGGACGAGCAGTACTTC
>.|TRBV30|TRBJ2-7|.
CAWSGRAFYEQYF
TGTGCCTGGAGCGGCAGGGCATTCTACGAGCAGTACTTC
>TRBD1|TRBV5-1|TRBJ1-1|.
CASARTGNTEAFF
TGCGCCAGCGCACGGACAGGGAACACTGAAGCTTTCTTT
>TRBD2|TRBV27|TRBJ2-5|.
CASRPLGGRAKETQYF
TGTGCCAGCAGACCCCTCGGCGGGAGAGCAAAAGAGACCCAGTACTTC
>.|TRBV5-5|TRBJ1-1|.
CASSLGGNTEAFF
TGTGCCAGCAGCTTGGGGGGGAACACTGAAGCTTTCTTT
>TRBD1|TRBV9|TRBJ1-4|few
CASSLRDSHNEKLFF
TGTGCCAGCAGCCTTAGGGACAGCCATAATGAAAAACTGTTTTTT
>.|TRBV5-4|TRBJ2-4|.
CASSLNKGAKNIQYF
TGTGCCAGCAGCTTGAATAAGGGAGCCAAAAACATTCAGTACTTC
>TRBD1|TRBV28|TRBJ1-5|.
CASNRQGTQPQHF
TGTGCCAGCAACCGACAGGGGACTCAGCCCCAGCATTTT
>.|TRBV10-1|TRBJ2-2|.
CASSEQTGELFF
TGCGCCAGCAGTGAGCAAACCGGGGAGCTGTTTTTT
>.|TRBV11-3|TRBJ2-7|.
CASSLRDGYEQYF
TGTGCCAGCAGCCTTCGGGACGGTTACGAGCAGTACTTC
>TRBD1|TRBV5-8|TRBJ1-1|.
CASSLQGGHTEAFF
TGTGCCAGCAGCTTACAGGGGGGGCACACTGAAGCTTTCTTT
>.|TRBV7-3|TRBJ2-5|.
CASSLRPRETQYF
TGTGCCAGCAGCTTAAGACCTAGAGAGACCCAGTACTTC
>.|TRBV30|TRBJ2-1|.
CAWTMLKGYNEQFF
TGTGCCTGGACTATGCTGAAGGGTTACAATGAGCAGTTCTTC